A selection of T cell receptor beta chains follows, all from one sample in a study of vaccination effects on CD4 cells after COVID-19. Antigens of these TCRs are unknown. Here immunoSEQ multiplex PCR was the method, and the copy in TCRdb shows in-frame clones only, minus some. The table has roughly 50,000 clones, 75% to 80% seen once. The sample was CD4+ T cells from PBMCs cultured with HCoV-OC43 spike peptides, taken before COVID-19 vaccination. The receptors derive from a human donor who received a COVID-19 vaccine. Both conserved end residues are part of each CDR3. The D gene is left open where the match is weak. Some rows have no size entry. The others give once, few or many, or a class for an expanded clone.

TRBV4-1	-	TRBJ2-5	-	CASSRSRFQETQYF	TGCGCCAGCAGCCGATCCCGTTTCCAAGAGACCCAGTACTTC
TRBV11-1	TRBD2	TRBJ2-1	once	CASSFSGGRNEQFF	TGTGCCAGCAGCTTTAGCGGGGGGAGAAATGAGCAGTTCTTC
TRBV5-6	TRBD1	TRBJ1-6	-	CASSLLRDSNSPLHF	TGTGCCAGCAGCCTATTAAGGGACAGTAATTCACCCCTCCACTTT
TRBV5-4	-	TRBJ2-5	-	CASSWDWGETQYF	TGTGCCAGCAGCTGGGACTGGGGAGAGACCCAGTACTTC
TRBV7-3	-	TRBJ1-4	once	CASSLMGTTNEKLFF	TGTGCCAGCAGCTTAATGGGTACAACTAATGAAAAACTGTTTTTT
TRBV7-2	-	TRBJ2-5	once	CASSRTVSQETQYF	TGTGCCAGCAGCCGGACGGTCAGCCAAGAGACCCAGTACTTC
TRBV5-1	-	TRBJ2-5	-	CASSLEGETQYF	TGCGCCAGCAGCTTGGAGGGAGAGACCCAGTACTTC
TRBV11-2	-	TRBJ2-1	-	CATQPTAPYNEQFF	TGTGCCACCCAGCCTACGGCCCCCTACAATGAGCAGTTCTTC
TRBV7-8	TRBD1	TRBJ1-2	-	CASSQTGGNYGYTF	TGTGCCAGCAGCCAGACAGGGGGGAACTATGGCTACACCTTC
TRBV29-1	TRBD1	TRBJ2-2	few	CSVEARDRGRPGELFF	TGCAGCGTTGAGGCGAGGGACAGGGGACGACCCGGGGAGCTGTTTTTT
TRBV7-3	TRBD1	TRBJ2-3	-	CASSLTGGTDTQYF	TGTGCCAGCAGCCTGACAGGGGGCACAGATACGCAGTATTTT
TRBV2	-	TRBJ1-1	once	CASRREVNTEAFF	TGTGCCAGCAGGAGGGAGGTGAACACTGAAGCTTTCTTT
TRBV9	-	TRBJ2-6	-	CASSVLVGANVLTF	TGTGCCAGCAGCGTATTGGTGGGGGCCAACGTCCTGACTTTC
TRBV5-1	-	TRBJ2-1	-	CASSLGGGGIFNEQFF	TGCGCCAGCAGCTTAGGTGGAGGGGGGATCTTCAATGAGCAGTTCTTC
TRBV7-8	TRBD1	TRBJ2-5	-	CASSPGQGGRETQYF	TGTGCCAGCAGCCCCGGACAGGGAGGTAGAGAGACCCAGTACTTC
TRBV9	TRBD1	TRBJ1-4	-	CASSETRTGGAKLFF	TGTGCCAGCAGTGAGACAAGGACAGGGGGCGCAAAACTGTTTTTT
TRBV5-8	-	TRBJ2-2	-	CASSILELNTGELFF	TGTGCCAGCAGCATATTAGAACTGAACACCGGGGAGCTGTTTTTT
TRBV18	TRBD2	TRBJ2-3	-	CASLGTSRDTQYF	TGTGCCAGCCTCGGGACTAGCAGAGATACGCAGTATTTT
TRBV6-5	-	TRBJ1-2	-	CASGFRASYGGYTF	TGTGCCAGCGGCTTCCGGGCCTCCTACGGAGGCTACACCTTC
TRBV28	-	TRBJ1-2	-	CASSLEWQEGRYTF	TGTGCCAGCAGTTTAGAATGGCAGGAAGGGCGCTACACCTTC
TRBV7-2	-	TRBJ2-3	once	CASSPEAATSTDTQYF	TGTGCCAGCAGCCCCGAGGCGGCTACTAGCACAGATACGCAGTATTTT
TRBV5-1	-	TRBJ1-2	once	CASSLDSRYGYTF	TGCGCCAGCAGCTTAGACAGTCGGTATGGCTACACCTTC
TRBV5-5	-	TRBJ1-3	-	CASSLGLGASGNTIYF	TGTGCCAGCAGCTTGGGGCTGGGGGCGTCTGGAAACACCATATATTTT
TRBV7-9	-	TRBJ1-2	-	CASSDALYGYTF	TGTGCCAGCAGCGACGCATTGTATGGCTACACCTTC
TRBV28	-	TRBJ1-5	-	CASSPPGYNQPQHF	TGTGCCAGCAGCCCTCCAGGGTACAATCAGCCCCAGCATTTT
TRBV5-1	TRBD2	TRBJ2-3	-	CASSTSGDQADTQYF	TGCGCCAGCAGCACTAGCGGGGACCAGGCAGATACGCAGTATTTT
TRBV5-6	-	TRBJ2-2	-	CASSPRRAVNTGELFF	TGTGCCAGCAGCCCGAGGCGGGCAGTGAACACCGGGGAGCTGTTTTTT
TRBV30	TRBD1	TRBJ2-2	-	CAWSYRGIGTGELFF	TGTGCCTGGAGTTACAGGGGGATTGGAACCGGGGAGCTGTTTTTT
TRBV9	-	TRBJ2-3	few	CASSVLGGSTDTQYF	TGTGCCAGCAGCGTCCTCGGCGGCAGCACAGATACGCAGTATTTT
TRBV6-4	-	TRBJ2-2	-	CASSDTTGELFF	TGTGCCAGCAGTGATACCACCGGGGAGCTGTTTTTT
TRBV5-1	TRBD1	TRBJ1-4	-	CASSRDREIEKLFF	TGCGCCAGCAGCCGGGACAGGGAGATTGAAAAACTGTTTTTT
TRBV7-2	-	TRBJ1-2	few	CASSLFGQTGYTF	TGTGCCAGCAGCTTATTCGGGCAGACGGGCTACACCTTC
TRBV11-2	TRBD1	TRBJ1-1	few	CASRVPGQRNTEAFF	TGTGCCAGCAGAGTGCCGGGACAGCGGAACACTGAAGCTTTCTTT
TRBV6-6	TRBD2	TRBJ2-5	once	CASSRRVAGVQETQYF	TGTGCCAGCAGTCGCAGAGTAGCGGGGGTACAAGAGACCCAGTACTTC
TRBV9	-	TRBJ1-4	-	CASSVDATNEKLFF	TGTGCCAGCAGCGTAGACGCAACTAATGAAAAACTGTTTTTT
TRBV3-1/TRBV3-2	-	TRBJ2-2	-	CASSQAQGPLNTGELFF	TGTGCCAGCAGCCAAGCTCAGGGACCCCTTAACACCGGGGAGCTGTTTTTT
TRBV12-3/TRBV12-4	TRBD1	TRBJ1-2	-	CASSLADRVGYTF	TGTGCCAGCAGTTTGGCGGACAGGGTTGGCTACACCTTC
TRBV9	TRBD2	TRBJ2-2	-	CASSFDPGGAGGELFF	TGTGCCAGCAGCTTCGATCCCGGGGGGGCTGGCGGGGAGCTGTTTTTT
TRBV9	-	TRBJ1-5	-	CASSVDSAGNQPQHF	TGTGCCAGCAGCGTAGATAGTGCAGGGAATCAGCCCCAGCATTTT
TRBV7-2	TRBD2	TRBJ2-2	-	CASSRTGTSGELFF	TGTGCCAGCAGCAGAACCGGGACTAGCGGGGAGCTGTTTTTT
TRBV3-1/TRBV3-2	-	TRBJ1-1	-	CASSQSSWRGEAFF	TGTGCCAGCAGCCAATCGTCTTGGCGGGGTGAAGCTTTCTTT
TRBV19	-	TRBJ1-5	-	CASSIWGPQGLNQPQHF	TGTGCCAGTAGTATATGGGGCCCGCAGGGGCTAAATCAGCCCCAGCATTTT
TRBV23-1	-	TRBJ2-5	-	CASSQSFGRETQYF	TGCGCCAGCAGTCAATCCTTTGGTCGAGAGACCCAGTACTTC
TRBV25-1	TRBD1	TRBJ2-3	-	CASSDNDRGQGDTQYF	TGTGCCAGCAGTGACAACGACAGGGGGCAGGGAGATACGCAGTATTTT
TRBV29-1	TRBD1	TRBJ2-3	once	CSVPQGQGARTQYF	TGCAGCGTTCCTCAGGGACAGGGAGCGCGTACGCAGTATTTT
TRBV27	-	TRBJ2-5	-	CASSYWDGGEETQYF	TGTGCCAGCAGTTACTGGGACGGAGGTGAAGAGACCCAGTACTTC